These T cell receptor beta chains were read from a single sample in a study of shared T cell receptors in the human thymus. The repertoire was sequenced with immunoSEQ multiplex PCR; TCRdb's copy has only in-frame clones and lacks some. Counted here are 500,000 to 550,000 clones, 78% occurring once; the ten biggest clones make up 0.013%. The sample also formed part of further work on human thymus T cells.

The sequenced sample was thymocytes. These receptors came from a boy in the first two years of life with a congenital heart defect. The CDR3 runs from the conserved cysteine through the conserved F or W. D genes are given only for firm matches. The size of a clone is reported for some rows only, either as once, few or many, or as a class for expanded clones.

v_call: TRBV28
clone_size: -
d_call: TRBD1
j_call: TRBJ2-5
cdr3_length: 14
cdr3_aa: CASSPTSRGETQYF
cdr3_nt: TGTGCCAGCAGCCCAACCTCCAGGGGGGAGACCCAGTACTTC

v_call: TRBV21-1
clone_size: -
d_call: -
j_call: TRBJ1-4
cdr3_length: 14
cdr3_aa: CASSKETDGEKLFF
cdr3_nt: TGTGCCAGCAGCAAGGAGACAGACGGGGAAAAACTGTTTTTT

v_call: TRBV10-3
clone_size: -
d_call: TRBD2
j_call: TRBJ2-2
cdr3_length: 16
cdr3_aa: CAITGTSGRAAGELFF
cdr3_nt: TGTGCCATCACGGGGACTAGCGGGAGGGCCGCCGGGGAGCTGTTTTTT

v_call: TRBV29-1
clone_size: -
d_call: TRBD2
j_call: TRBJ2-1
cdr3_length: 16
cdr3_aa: CSVEKGIAGGRNEQFF
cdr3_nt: TGCAGCGTTGAGAAGGGGATAGCGGGGGGGCGCAATGAGCAGTTCTTC

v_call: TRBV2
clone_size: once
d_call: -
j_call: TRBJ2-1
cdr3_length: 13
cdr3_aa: CASRGPWRDVQFF
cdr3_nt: TGTGCCAGCAGGGGACCGTGGAGGGACGTGCAGTTCTTC

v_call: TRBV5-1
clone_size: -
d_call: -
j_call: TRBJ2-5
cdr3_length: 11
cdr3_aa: CASSSQETQYF
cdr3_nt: TGCGCCAGCAGCTCGCAAGAGACCCAGTACTTC

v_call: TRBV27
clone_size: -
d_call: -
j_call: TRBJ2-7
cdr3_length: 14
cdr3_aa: CASSLLADSYEQYF
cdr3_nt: TGTGCCAGCAGTTTACTGGCGGACTCCTACGAGCAGTACTTC

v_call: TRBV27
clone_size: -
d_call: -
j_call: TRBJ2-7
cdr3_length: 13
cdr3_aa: CASRHLSGEEQYF
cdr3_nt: TGTGCCAGCAGACATTTGTCAGGGGAGGAGCAGTACTTC

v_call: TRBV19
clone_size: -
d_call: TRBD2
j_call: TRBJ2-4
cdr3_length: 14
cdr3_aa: CASRGRLAENIQYF
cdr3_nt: TGTGCCAGCAGAGGACGGCTAGCGGAAAACATTCAGTACTTC

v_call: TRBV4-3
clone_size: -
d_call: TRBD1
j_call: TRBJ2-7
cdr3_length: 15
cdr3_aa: CASSTGDRAPNGQYF
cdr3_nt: TGCGCCAGCAGCACTGGGGACAGGGCCCCTAATGGGCAGTACTTC

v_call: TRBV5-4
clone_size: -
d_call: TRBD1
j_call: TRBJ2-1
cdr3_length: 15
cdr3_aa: CASSIWGQGGGVQFF
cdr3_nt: TGTGCCAGCAGCATCTGGGGACAGGGAGGGGGCGTGCAGTTCTTC

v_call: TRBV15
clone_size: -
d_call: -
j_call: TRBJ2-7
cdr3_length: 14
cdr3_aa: CATSSFGEAYEQYF
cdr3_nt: TGTGCCACCAGCAGCTTCGGCGAGGCCTACGAGCAGTACTTC

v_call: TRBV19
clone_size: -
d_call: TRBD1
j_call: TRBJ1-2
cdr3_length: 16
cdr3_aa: CASRRLQGAFYSGYTF
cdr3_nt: TGTGCCAGTAGGAGATTACAGGGGGCGTTTTATAGTGGCTACACCTTC

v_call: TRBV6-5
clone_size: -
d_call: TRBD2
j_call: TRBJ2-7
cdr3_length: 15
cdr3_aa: CASSQTSGKSYEQYF
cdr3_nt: TGTGCCAGCAGCCAAACTAGCGGGAAGTCCTACGAGCAGTACTTC

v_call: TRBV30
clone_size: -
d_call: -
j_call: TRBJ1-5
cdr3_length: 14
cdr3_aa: CAWSASGANQPQHF
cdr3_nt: TGTGCCTGGAGTGCTTCAGGGGCTAATCAGCCCCAGCATTTT

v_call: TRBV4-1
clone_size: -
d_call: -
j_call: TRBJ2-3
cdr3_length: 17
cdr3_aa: CASSQENGLQYTDTQYF
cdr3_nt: TGCGCCAGCAGCCAAGAAAATGGACTGCAGTACACAGATACGCAGTATTTT

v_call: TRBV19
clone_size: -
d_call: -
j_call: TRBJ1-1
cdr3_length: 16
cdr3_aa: CASSIFRHFMNTEAFF
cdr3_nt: TGTGCCAGTAGTATATTTCGACACTTCATGAACACTGAAGCTTTCTTT

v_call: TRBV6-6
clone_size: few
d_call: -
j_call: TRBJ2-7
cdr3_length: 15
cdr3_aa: CASSYSWGPTYEQYF
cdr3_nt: TGTGCCAGCAGTTACTCGTGGGGCCCTACCTACGAGCAGTACTTC

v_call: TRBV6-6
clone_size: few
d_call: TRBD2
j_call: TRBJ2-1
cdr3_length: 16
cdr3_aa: CASSYWTSGVYNEQFF
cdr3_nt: TGTGCCAGCAGTTACTGGACTAGCGGCGTATACAATGAGCAGTTCTTC

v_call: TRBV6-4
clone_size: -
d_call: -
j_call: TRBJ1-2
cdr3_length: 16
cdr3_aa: CASSDRGARWDYGYTF
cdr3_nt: TGTGCCAGCAGTGATCGGGGGGCAAGGTGGGACTATGGCTACACCTTC

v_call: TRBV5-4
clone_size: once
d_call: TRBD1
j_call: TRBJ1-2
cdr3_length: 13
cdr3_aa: CASSTDRGYGYTF
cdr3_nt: TGTGCCAGCAGCACCGACAGGGGGTATGGCTACACCTTC

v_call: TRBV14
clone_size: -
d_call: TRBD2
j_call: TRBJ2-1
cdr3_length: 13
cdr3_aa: CASSSGGVNEQFF
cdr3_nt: TGTGCCAGCAGCTCTGGGGGGGTGAATGAGCAGTTCTTC

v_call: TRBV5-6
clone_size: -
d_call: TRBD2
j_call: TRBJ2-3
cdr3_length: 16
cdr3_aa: CASSPYLAGGTDTQYF
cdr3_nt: TGTGCCAGCAGCCCCTACTTAGCGGGGGGCACAGATACGCAGTATTTT

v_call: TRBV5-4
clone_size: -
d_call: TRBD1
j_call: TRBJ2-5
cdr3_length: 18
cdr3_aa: CASSLGARQGARQETQYF
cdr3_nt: TGTGCCAGCAGCTTGGGGGCCCGACAGGGGGCTCGCCAAGAGACCCAGTACTTC

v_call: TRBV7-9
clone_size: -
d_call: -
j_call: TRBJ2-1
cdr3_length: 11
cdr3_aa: CASRHSGEQFF
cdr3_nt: TGTGCCAGCAGGCATTCCGGGGAGCAGTTCTTC

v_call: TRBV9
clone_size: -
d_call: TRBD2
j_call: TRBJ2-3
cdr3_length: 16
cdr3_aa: CASSPRLAGGADTQYF
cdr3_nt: TGTGCCAGCAGCCCAAGACTAGCGGGAGGGGCAGATACGCAGTATTTT

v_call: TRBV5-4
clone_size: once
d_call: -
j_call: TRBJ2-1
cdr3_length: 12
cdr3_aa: CASSFWGDEQFF
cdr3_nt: TGTGCCAGCAGCTTTTGGGGAGATGAGCAGTTCTTC

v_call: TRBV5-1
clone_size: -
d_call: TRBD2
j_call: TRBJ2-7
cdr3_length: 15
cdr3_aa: CASSLGGVAGEEQYF
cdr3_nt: TGCGCCAGCAGCTTGGGAGGAGTAGCGGGAGAAGAGCAGTACTTC

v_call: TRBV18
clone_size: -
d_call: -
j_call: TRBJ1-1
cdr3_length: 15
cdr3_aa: CASSRLKLWNTEAFF
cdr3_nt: TGTGCCAGCTCCCGACTAAAGTTATGGAACACTGAAGCTTTCTTT

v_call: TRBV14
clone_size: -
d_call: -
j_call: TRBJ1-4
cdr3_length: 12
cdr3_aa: CASSQDQGGLFF
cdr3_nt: TGTGCCAGCAGCCAGGATCAGGGTGGACTGTTTTTT

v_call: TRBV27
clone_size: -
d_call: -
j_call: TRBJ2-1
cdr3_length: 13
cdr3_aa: CASSLNSYNEQFF
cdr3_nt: TGTGCCAGCAGTTTGAACTCATACAATGAGCAGTTCTTC

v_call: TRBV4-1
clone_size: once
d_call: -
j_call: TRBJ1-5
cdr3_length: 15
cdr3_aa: CASSQSFRSNQPQHF
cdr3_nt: TGCGCCAGCAGCCAATCTTTCAGGAGCAATCAGCCCCAGCATTTT

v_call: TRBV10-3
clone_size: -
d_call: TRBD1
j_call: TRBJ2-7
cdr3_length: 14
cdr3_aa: CAISATGGAYEQYF
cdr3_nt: TGTGCCATCAGTGCTACAGGGGGCGCTTACGAGCAGTACTTC

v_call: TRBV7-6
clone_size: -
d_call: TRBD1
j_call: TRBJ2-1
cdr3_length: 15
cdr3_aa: CASSSTDRVGNEQFF
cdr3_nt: TGTGCCAGCAGCTCTACCGACAGGGTGGGCAATGAGCAGTTCTTC

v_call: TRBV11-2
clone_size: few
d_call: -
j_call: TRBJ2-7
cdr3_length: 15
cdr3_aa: CASNPNRESSYEQYF
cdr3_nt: TGTGCCAGCAACCCCAACAGGGAGAGCTCCTACGAGCAGTACTTC

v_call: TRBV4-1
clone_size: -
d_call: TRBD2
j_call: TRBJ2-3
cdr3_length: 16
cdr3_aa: CASSHPGLKSTDTQYF
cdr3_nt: TGCGCCAGCAGCCACCCGGGACTAAAAAGCACAGATACGCAGTATTTT

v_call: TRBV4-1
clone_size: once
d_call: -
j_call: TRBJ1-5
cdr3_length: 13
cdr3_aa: CASSPGGNQPQHF
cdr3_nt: TGCGCCAGCAGCCCAGGGGGCAATCAGCCCCAGCATTTT

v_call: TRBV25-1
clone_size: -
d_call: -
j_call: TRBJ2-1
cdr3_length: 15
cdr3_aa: CASSEARDSYNEQFF
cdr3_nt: TGTGCCAGCAGTGAGGCCCGGGACTCCTACAATGAGCAGTTCTTC

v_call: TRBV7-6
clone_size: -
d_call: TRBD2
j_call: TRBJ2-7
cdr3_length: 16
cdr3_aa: CASSLNPAGGIYEQYF
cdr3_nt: TGTGCCAGCAGCTTAAATCCGGCGGGAGGAATCTACGAGCAGTACTTC

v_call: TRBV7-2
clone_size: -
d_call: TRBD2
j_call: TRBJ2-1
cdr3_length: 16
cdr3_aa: CASSLLAGLSYNEQFF
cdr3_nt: TGTGCCAGCAGCTTGTTAGCGGGCCTCTCCTACAATGAGCAGTTCTTC

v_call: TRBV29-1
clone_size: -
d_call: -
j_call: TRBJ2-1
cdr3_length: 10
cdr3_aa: CSAGRNEQFF
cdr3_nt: TGCAGTGCTGGGAGGAATGAGCAGTTCTTC

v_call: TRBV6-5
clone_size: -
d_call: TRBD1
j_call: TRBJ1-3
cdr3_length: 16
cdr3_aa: CASSFRGQVSGNTIYF
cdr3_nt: TGTGCCAGCAGTTTCCGAGGACAGGTCTCTGGAAACACCATATATTTT

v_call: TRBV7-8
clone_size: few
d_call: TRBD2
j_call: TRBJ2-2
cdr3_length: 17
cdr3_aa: CASSSSLGLAPTGELFF
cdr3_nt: TGTGCCAGCAGCTCTAGTCTCGGACTAGCGCCCACCGGGGAGCTGTTTTTT

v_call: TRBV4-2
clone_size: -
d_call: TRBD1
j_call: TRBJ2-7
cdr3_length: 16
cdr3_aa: CASSPGGDRGPYEQYF
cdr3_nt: TGTGCCAGCAGCCCTGGGGGGGACAGGGGGCCTTACGAGCAGTACTTC

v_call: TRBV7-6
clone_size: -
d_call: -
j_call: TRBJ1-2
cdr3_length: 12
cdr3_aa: CASSDYRLGYTF
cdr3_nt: TGTGCCAGCAGCGATTACCGGTTAGGCTACACCTTC

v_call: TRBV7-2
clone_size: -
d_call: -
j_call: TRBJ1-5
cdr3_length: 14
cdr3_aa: CASSLLGANQPQHF
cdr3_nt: TGTGCCAGCAGCTTACTAGGGGCTAATCAGCCCCAGCATTTT

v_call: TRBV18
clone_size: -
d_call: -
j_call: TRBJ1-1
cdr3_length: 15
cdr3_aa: CASSLAGGMNTEAFF
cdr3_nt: TGTGCCAGCTCACTAGCGGGAGGCATGAACACTGAAGCTTTCTTT

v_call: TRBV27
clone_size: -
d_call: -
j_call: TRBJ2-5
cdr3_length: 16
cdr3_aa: CASSSQGLADQETQYF
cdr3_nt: TGTGCCAGCAGCTCTCAGGGGCTAGCGGATCAAGAGACCCAGTACTTC

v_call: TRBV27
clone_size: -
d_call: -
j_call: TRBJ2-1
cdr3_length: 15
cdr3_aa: CASSLPGTAYNEQFF
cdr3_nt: TGTGCCAGCAGTTTGCCCGGGACTGCCTACAATGAGCAGTTCTTC

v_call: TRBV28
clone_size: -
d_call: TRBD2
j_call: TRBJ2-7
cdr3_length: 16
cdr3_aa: CASRLEREGLSYEQYF
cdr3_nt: TGTGCCAGCAGGCTAGAGCGGGAGGGCCTCTCCTACGAGCAGTACTTC

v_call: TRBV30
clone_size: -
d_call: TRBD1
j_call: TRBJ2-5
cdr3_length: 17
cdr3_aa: CAWSQNSGRGKIETQYF
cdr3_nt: TGTGCCTGGTCCCAAAACTCGGGCAGGGGGAAAATCGAGACCCAGTACTTC

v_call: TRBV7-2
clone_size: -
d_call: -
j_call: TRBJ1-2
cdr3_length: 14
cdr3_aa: CASTPPGVNYGYTF
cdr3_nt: TGTGCCAGCACCCCCCCGGGAGTAAACTATGGCTACACCTTC

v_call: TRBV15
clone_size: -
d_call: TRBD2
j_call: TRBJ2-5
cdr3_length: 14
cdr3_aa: CATSRDNGRETQYF
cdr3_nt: TGTGCCACCAGCAGAGATAACGGGAGGGAGACCCAGTACTTC

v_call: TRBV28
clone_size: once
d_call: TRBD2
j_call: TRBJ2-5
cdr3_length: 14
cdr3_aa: CASSTRTSVMTQYF
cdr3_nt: TGTGCCAGCAGTACTCGGACTAGCGTAATGACCCAGTACTTC